The clone carrying this T cell receptor (beta chain) came up a few times. The antigen remains undetermined. The data stem from a study of beta chain features in type 1 diabetes. Study overall: In all, around 99 million sorted cells from all samples were analyzed. Study-wide results and limits: VDJ junctions in type 1 diabetes patients carried more deletions and fewer insertions. Shortening of TCRB CDR3s, moderate but significant, appeared in all four CD4+ subsets of Type 1 diabetes patients.

The isolated RNA, all of it, was reverse transcribed, so expressed TCRB transcripts were what got sequenced. Sequencing used immunoSEQ multiplex PCR; TCRdb keeps in-frame clones, though not all of them. The table includes about 930,000 clones, around a sixth detected once. Germline V lookup: CDR1 MNHEY, CDR2 SVGAGI. V lost 0 bases, J lost 6 bases, and 12 bases lay in between. The CDR3 totals 14 residues. The chain has TRBV6-5 and TRBJ2-7, with D uncertain. This clonotype was obtained from a woman under 30 in good health. Sequenced input: naive CD4+ T cells from blood. Here the CDR3 DNA reads TGTGCCAGCAGTTACTCGAAGGGCTGGGTCGAGCAGTACTTC. Its translation is CASSYSKGWVEQYF.